This T cell receptor (beta chain) came from a study of blood T cells in healthy people across ages. Study results and limitations: Roughly linear age-related decline in beta diversity appeared, significant by age about 40.

As concerns this clonotype: Its antigen is unidentified.

The CDR3 has 13 amino acids. Germline trimming cut 8 bases from V and 7 bases from J; bases unmatched to any gene: 11. The germline CDR1 and CDR2 sequences are GTSNPN and SVGIG (reference sequence). Sample-barcoded 5' priming and a J-beta primer mix drove a second PCR of roughly 7 to 11 cycles. Every cDNA molecule bore a tag from a template-switch adaptor containing 12 random nucleotides. Every sample produced at least 2.5 million CDR3-containing paired-end reads. TCRdb reprocessed the 5' RACE reads via MiXCR and lists one record per CDR3 protein. The data contain around 940,000 distinct CDR3 sequences, 45% to 60% of them singletons.

Sequences were obtained from blood. The clonotype comes from a woman aged 60-75 years in good health. V gene TRBV30 combines with J gene TRBJ2-1; TRBD1 matches 7 bases. In nucleotides, the CDR3 is TGTGCCAGGGGAGCAGGGGGTTTGAATGAGCAGTTCTTC. Encoded protein: CARGAGGLNEQFF.